The T cell receptor beta chain described here comes from a study of blood T cells in healthy people across ages (dated by TCRdb to the mid-2010s). With respect to the entire study: In model experiments, template switching captured roughly one uniquely barcoded TCR beta cDNA molecule for every two T cells. Donors of different ages were randomly distributed across sequencing lanes to avoid experimental bias. Using deep sequencing normalized with unique cDNA molecular identifiers, the study measured how TCR beta repertoire diversity changes with age. Two additional independent replicas of 1 million unique cDNA reads from the same blood draw were analyzed for two donors (one aged 18 to 30 and one aged 80 or older). The donors were divided into four age groups: young (average approximately 17 years), middle-aged (roughly 40), aged (about 56) and long-lived (about 84). General findings and caveats noted by the study authors: A strong correlation was found between observed TCR beta diversity and the percentage of naive T cells measured by flow cytometry. The long-lived group showed more naive CD4+ T cells, fewer expanded clones and increased TCR diversity than the aged group, suggesting age selection. Donor CMV infection status was unknown, potentially confounding age-related changes in expanded clonotypes. Estimates of total diversity based on one million sequenced T cells were considered lower bounds and underestimates. Because profiling used bulk unsorted PBMCs, naive and antigen-experienced compartments could not be compared conclusively. As age increased, observed TCR beta diversity per million T cells dropped in a roughly linear way, and a significant reduction was already evident by age 40.

Libraries were built with 5' RACE. The reads were generated on an Illumina HiSeq 2500. A second roughly 7 to 11 cycle PCR used a sample-barcoded 5' primer and a J-beta primer mix. A template-switch 5' adaptor carrying 12 random nucleotides introduced a unique molecular identifier onto each TCR beta cDNA molecule. At least 2.5 million CDR3-containing paired-end reads were obtained from each sample. First-strand cDNA synthesis was performed from all RNA using the Mint cDNA synthesis kit, with priming by a TRBC-specific oligonucleotide. After uracil-DNA glycosylase treatment, a first 18-cycle PCR used universal primers M1SS and BC2_uni_R on all cDNA. The original pipeline was this. Normalization of each sample was performed by random selection of 1 million high-quality reads, each carrying a distinct molecular identifier. Reads with shared molecular identifiers were discarded instead of being binned into consensus sequences. MiTCR, run with a Q25 quality threshold and the strictest error-elimination algorithm, handled CDR3 identification, clonotype clustering and error correction. Lower-bound total TCR beta diversity was estimated with a nonparametric unseen species model using Euler transformation. TCRdb cleaned the public reads at Q25 with fastp, built clones with MiXCR and kept in-frame beta chains. Entries are consolidated by CDR3 protein sequence, retaining the most common genes and DNA. TCRdb, rather than the study authors, made the V and J calls. The sample includes approximately 1.5 million distinct CDR3 sequences, with approximately 32% observed a single time. The top ten clones comprise 11% of the sample.

Worth noting for this clonotype: Its antigen is still unknown. No clone much larger than this one lies a single base away; base qualities are absent.

Donors were 30 to 45 systemically healthy Caucasian individuals from Russia aged roughly 6 to 100 years. Around 10 milliliters of peripheral blood were collected from each donor into EDTA-treated Vacutainer tubes. Ficoll-Paque density-gradient centrifugation was used to isolate PBMCs, with at least 6 million obtained per sample. Total RNA was extracted from PBMCs with Trizol reagent, with at least 6 micrograms obtained per sample. The percentages of naive CD45RAhigh/CD27high T cells were determined by flow cytometry on a PBMC aliquot from every donor. Material: blood. The source of this sequence is a woman between 25 and 40 years old in good health.

The CDR3 has the sequence CASSHLQHSEQFF. The DNA reads TGCGCCAGCAGCCATTTACAGCACAGTGAGCAGTTCTTC. The chain was built from TRBV5-1 and TRBJ2-1, with the D gene not clear enough to name. CDR3 length: 13 amino acids, cysteine to phenylalanine. Only the CDR3 DNA is retained, 39 bases long and in frame from the first base. The germline V gene encodes CDR1 SGHRS and CDR2 YFSETQ. Between the V and J ends, shortened by 4 bases and 9 bases respectively, the junction contains 14 bases.